The 20 T cell receptor beta chains presented below share a single source sample, sequenced in a study of immune characterization of retroperitoneal liposarcoma. TCRdb re-called the PCR reads through MiXCR, storing one row per CDR3 protein. The sample lists 8,500 to 11,000 distinct CDR3 sequences, about a quarter occurring once. Sequencing was done on a sample of tumor tissue. These TCRs come from a female donor with retroperitoneal liposarcoma.

This chain connects TRBV6-1 to TRBJ2-3; D gene unclear. With the DNA end fitting TRBJ2-1 better, the J assignment may be wrong. The CDR3 has 12 residues. Germline assignment: CDR1 MNHNS and CDR2 SASEGT. The CDR3 DNA is TGTGCCAGCAGTGAAGGGGATGGGGAGCAGTTCTTC. Residues: CASSEGDGEQFF.

This chain uses TRBV11-3 with TRBJ2-1; D gene ambiguous. Germline V gene sequence: CDR1 SGHNT, CDR2 YENEEA. The CDR3 extends over 13 amino acids. The V and J ends lost 4 bases and 10 bases respectively, with 14 bases between them. The CDR3 is CASSSKSSYEQFF. DNA of the CDR3: TGTGCCAGCAGCTCAAAGTCCTCCTACGAGCAGTTCTTC.

The chain joins TRBV6-5 to TRBJ2-1, with 7 bases matching TRBD1. Losses at the gene ends were 0 bases for V and 9 bases for J; bases not matched to a gene: 8. There are 15 residues in the CDR3. Germline CDR1 is MNHEY and CDR2 is SVGAGI. CDR3 region: CASSYSFTGVGEQFF. Written as DNA, the CDR3 is TGTGCCAGCAGTTACTCGTTCACAGGGGTGGGTGAGCAGTTCTTC.

This clonotype was recorded at least ten times. V usage is TRBV27 and J usage is TRBJ2-1; D is possibly TRBD1 or TRBD2 (6 bases each). Between the trimmed V and J ends, which lost 2 bases and 6 bases, there was a span of 17 bases. Germline values: CDR1 MNHEY, CDR2 SMNVEV (reference sequence). The length of the CDR3 is 16 residues. CDR3 coding DNA: TGTGCCAGCAGTTTAAGGGGGGTCAGGGCCCTCAATGAGCAGTTCTTC. Its protein product is CASSLRGVRALNEQFF.

This clonotype has only a few counts. The J gene is TRBJ2-5, the V gene TRBV27; TRBD1 matches 9 bases. This CDR3 is 15 amino acids long. Unmatched junction bases numbered 11, after V lost 8 bases and J lost 4 bases. The germline CDR1 and CDR2 sequences are MNHEY and SMNVEV (reference sequence). This CDR3 reads CASASDRGPVETQYF. CDR3 DNA sequence: TGTGCCAGCGCCTCGGACAGGGGCCCTGTAGAGACCCAGTACTTC.

With regard to this clonotype: This CDR3 is missing its conserved last phenylalanine or tryptophan, likely due to a read error. The DNA is left out, because the CDR3 cannot be placed on it with certainty; the CDR3 is given as TCRdb lists it. The V gene is TRBV6-1, the J gene TRBJ2-5. The CDR3 adds up to 13 amino acids, both ends counted. Germline V gives CDR1 MNHNS, CDR2 SASEGT. This chain's CDR3 is CASSPDLETQSFP.

The chain recombines TRBV4-1 with TRBJ2-1, with a possible D match to TRBD2 (7 bases). CDR1 is MGHRA and CDR2 is YSYEKL in the germline V gene. The ends were cut back, 2 bases at V and 4 bases at J, with 18 bases in the middle. The CDR3 loop spans 17 amino acids. As DNA, the CDR3 is TGCGCCAGCAGCCAAAACATTGCGGGGGCCCTATACAATGAGCAGTTCTTC. It yields the protein CASSQNIAGALYNEQFF.

The chain links TRBV24-1 to TRBJ2-3; D may be TRBD1 or TRBD2 (5 bases each). Looked up from germline, CDR1 is KGHDR and CDR2 is SFDVKD. This CDR3 is built from 15 residues. V shed 5 bases and J shed 8 bases, with 19 bases lying between them. CDR3 in DNA: TGTGCCACCAGTGCTTCAGGGACGGGGTCGGGTACGCAGTATTTT. This encodes CATSASGTGSGTQYF.

This clonotype is labeled as medium-sized. V gene TRBV6-1 combines with J gene TRBJ2-1, with D possibly being TRBD1 or TRBD2 (6 bases each). The DNA end is a closer match to TRBJ2-7, so the J assignment may be wrong. In germline, CDR1 is MNHNS, CDR2 SASEGT. The CDR3 has 15 residues. For the CDR3, the DNA is TGTGCCAGCATCCCCGAGGGGGGACGGTTTCATGAGCAGTACTTC. This encodes CASIPEGGRFHEQYF.

This clonotype was counted only a few times. The chain uses TRBV12-3 or TRBV12-4 and TRBJ2-1; the D call may be TRBD1 or TRBD2 (5 bases each). Trimming pared 6 bases from V and 13 bases from J, leaving 22 bases between. The CDR3 runs to 14 residues. CDR3 loop: CASRPRTSQETQFF. As DNA, the CDR3 is TGTGCCAGCAGACCCCGGACTTCACAGGAGACCCAGTTCTTC.

Within the sample, this clonotype is medium-sized (0.01 to 0.1%). The CDR3 bases are TGTGCCAGCAGCTTAAACGGACAGGGATTCTCCTACAATGAGCAGTTCTTC. Translating gives CASSLNGQGFSYNEQFF. The chain joins TRBV7-2 to TRBJ2-1; 8 nucleotides agree with TRBD1. Losses at the gene ends were 2 bases for V and 0 bases for J; bases not matched to a gene: 6. CDR3 length equals 17 residues. CDR1 SGHTA and CDR2 FQGNSA come from the germline V gene.

This clonotype is labeled as medium-sized. The chain uses TRBV6-1 and TRBJ2-1; TRBD2 aligns across 10 bases. The trim removed 3 bases at V and 6 bases at J, leaving 5 bases unmatched. CDR1 and CDR2 (germline): MNHNS, SASEGT. The CDR3 has 15 amino acids. As DNA, the CDR3 is TGTGCCAGCAGTGATTTGAGCGGGGGGGCCAATGAGCAGTTCTTC. Amino acid sequence: CASSDLSGGANEQFF.

This clonotype was seen only a few times. The chain recombines TRBV6-1 with TRBJ2-3; 14 bases align to TRBD2. The CDR3 spans 16 residues. Germline V gives CDR1 MNHNS, CDR2 SASEGT. V dropped 6 bases and J dropped 3; count of bases not matched to a gene: 5. The DNA of the CDR3 is TGTGCCAGCAGCTCCGGGACTAGCGGGAGTACAGATACGCAGTATTTT. This translates into CASSSGTSGSTDTQYF.

The chain carries TRBV27 and TRBJ2-2; D is ambiguous. The CDR3 is 14 residues long. V gave up 3 bases and J gave up 5 bases, with 10 bases separating them. Germline V gives CDR1 MNHEY, CDR2 SMNVEV (reference sequence). The CDR3 loop is CASSFGLITGELFF. The CDR3 DNA is TGTGCCAGCAGTTTTGGTCTAATAACCGGGGAGCTGTTTTTT.

This clonotype was observed a few times. The CDR3 bases are TGTGCCAGCAGTAGTAGGGGGGCCTACAATGAGCAGTTCTTC. Its translation: CASSSRGAYNEQFF. This chain connects TRBV6-1 to TRBJ2-1; the D call may be TRBD1 or TRBD2 (6 bases each). The CDR3 covers 14 residues. Germline loops: CDR1 MNHNS, CDR2 SASEGT. V was cut by 5 bases and J by 2 bases, with 10 bases left in between.

The chain couples TRBV6-8 to TRBJ2-6, with D possibly matching TRBD1 (6 bases). Per the germline V gene, CDR1 is MNHGY and CDR2 is SAAAGT. The CDR3 spans 15 residues. Trimming left V 5 bases short and J 2 bases short, with 10 bases between. CDR3 DNA sequence: TGTGCCAGCAGTACCGAGGGGGCTGGGGCCAACGTCCTGACTTTC. Amino acid sequence: CASSTEGAGANVLTF.

This clonotype appeared a few times. This sequence joins TRBV6-1 and TRBJ1-5; no firm D call. The CDR3 is 13 residues long. The germline V and J ends were trimmed by 6 bases and 3 bases, with 9 bases remaining between them. The germline V gene encodes CDR1 MNHNS and CDR2 SASEGT. The CDR3 is CASSSGPNQPQHF. CDR3 nucleotides: TGTGCCAGCAGCTCCGGGCCCAATCAGCCCCAGCATTTT.

This rearrangement joins TRBV11-3 to TRBJ2-1, with D tentatively TRBD1 (6 bases). The CDR3 is made up of 12 amino acids. The germline V gene encodes CDR1 SGHNT and CDR2 YENEEA. With 5 bases removed from V and 9 bases from J, the gap between germline ends came to 11 bases. In nucleotides, the CDR3 is TGTGCCAGCAGCAAACAGGGTTTTGAGCAGTTCTTC. This sequence encodes CASSKQGFEQFF.

Only a few counts were recorded for this clonotype. The rearrangement links TRBV6-6 to TRBJ2-5; no definite D call. Near its end, the DNA agrees better with TRBJ2-7, so the J call may be wrong. The CDR3 spans 12 residues. CDR1 MNHNY and CDR2 SVGAGI come from the germline V gene (reference sequence). CDR3 residues: CASSYTGHEQYF. CDR3 sequence (DNA): TGTGCCAGCAGTTACACGGGCCACGAGCAGTACTTC.

This clonotype has just one count. J is TRBJ1-1 and V is TRBV10-2, with 7 bases identical to TRBD1. The CDR3 loop spans 14 amino acids. V was clipped by 3 bases and J by 12 bases; unmatched bases: 13. Germline CDR1 is WSHSY and CDR2 is SAAADI. DNA for the CDR3: TGCGCCAGCAGTGAAGGTTTAAAGGGGGCCAAAACTTTCTTT. Residues: CASSEGLKGAKTFF.